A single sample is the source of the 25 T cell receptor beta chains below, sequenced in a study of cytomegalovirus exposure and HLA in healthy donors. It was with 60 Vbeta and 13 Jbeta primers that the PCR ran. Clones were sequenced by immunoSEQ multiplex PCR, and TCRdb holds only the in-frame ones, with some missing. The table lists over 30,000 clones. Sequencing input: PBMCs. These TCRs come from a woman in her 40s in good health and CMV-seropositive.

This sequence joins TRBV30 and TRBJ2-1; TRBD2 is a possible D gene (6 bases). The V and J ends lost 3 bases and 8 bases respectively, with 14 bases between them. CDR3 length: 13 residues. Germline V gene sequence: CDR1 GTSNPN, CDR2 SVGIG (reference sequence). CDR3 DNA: TGTGCCTGGAGCCCCCCTTGGGGGGATGAGCAGTTCTTC. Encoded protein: CAWSPPWGDEQFF.

As DNA, the CDR3 is TGTGCCAGCAGCTCCTCGACTAGCGGACCCTACGAGCAGTACTTC. This translates into CASSSSTSGPYEQYF. This chain links TRBV7-9 with TRBJ2-7; 9 bases map to TRBD2. In germline, CDR1 is SEHNR, CDR2 FQNEAQ (reference sequence). This CDR3 spans 15 amino acids. V gave up 4 bases and J gave up 2 bases; unmatched junction bases: 6.

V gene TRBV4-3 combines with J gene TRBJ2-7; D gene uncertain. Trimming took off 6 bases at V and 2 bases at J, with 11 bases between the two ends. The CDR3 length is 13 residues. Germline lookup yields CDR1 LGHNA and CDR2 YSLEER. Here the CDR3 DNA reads TGCGCCAGCAGTCGAGCCCTAGCCTACGAGCAGTACTTC. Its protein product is CASSRALAYEQYF.

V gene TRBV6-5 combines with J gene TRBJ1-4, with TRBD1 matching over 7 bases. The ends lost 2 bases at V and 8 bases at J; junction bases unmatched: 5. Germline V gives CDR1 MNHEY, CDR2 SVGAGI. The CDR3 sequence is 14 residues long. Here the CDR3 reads CASSYRQGYEKLFF. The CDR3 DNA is TGTGCCAGCAGTTACAGACAGGGTTACGAAAAACTGTTTTTT.

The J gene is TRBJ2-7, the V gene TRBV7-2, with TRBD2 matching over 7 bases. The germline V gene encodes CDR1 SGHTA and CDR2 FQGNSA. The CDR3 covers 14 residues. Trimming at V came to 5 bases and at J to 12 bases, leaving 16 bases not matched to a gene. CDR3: CASSPGLVAVPGYF. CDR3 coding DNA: TGTGCCAGCAGCCCAGGACTAGTCGCAGTCCCGGGGTACTTC.

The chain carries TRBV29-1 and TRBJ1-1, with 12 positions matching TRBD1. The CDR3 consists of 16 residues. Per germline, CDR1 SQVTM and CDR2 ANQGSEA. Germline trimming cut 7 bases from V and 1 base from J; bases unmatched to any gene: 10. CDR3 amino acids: CSAAAGTGGENTEAFF. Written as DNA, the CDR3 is TGCAGCGCTGCGGCCGGGACAGGGGGCGAGAACACTGAAGCTTTCTTT.

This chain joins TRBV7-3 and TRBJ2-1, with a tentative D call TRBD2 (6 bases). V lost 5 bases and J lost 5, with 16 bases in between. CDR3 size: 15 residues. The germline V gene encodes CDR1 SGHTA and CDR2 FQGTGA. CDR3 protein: CASSVTGGIDNEQFF. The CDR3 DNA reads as TGTGCCAGCAGCGTCACCGGCGGGATCGACAATGAGCAGTTCTTC.

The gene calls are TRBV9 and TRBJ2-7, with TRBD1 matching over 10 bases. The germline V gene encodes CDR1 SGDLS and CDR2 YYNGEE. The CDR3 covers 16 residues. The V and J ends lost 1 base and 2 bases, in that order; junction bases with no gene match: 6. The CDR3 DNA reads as TGTGCCAGCAGCGTAAAGGGGACAGGGGTACCCTACGAGCAGTACTTC. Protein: CASSVKGTGVPYEQYF.

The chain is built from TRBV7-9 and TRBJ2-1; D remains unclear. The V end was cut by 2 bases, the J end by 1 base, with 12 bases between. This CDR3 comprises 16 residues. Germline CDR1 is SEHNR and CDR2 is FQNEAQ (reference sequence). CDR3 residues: CASSLFARPSYNEQFF. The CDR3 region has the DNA TGTGCCAGCAGCTTATTCGCGCGTCCGTCCTACAATGAGCAGTTCTTC.

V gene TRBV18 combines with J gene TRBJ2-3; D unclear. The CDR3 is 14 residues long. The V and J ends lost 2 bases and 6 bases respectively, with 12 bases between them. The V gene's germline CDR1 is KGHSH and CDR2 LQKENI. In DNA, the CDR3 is TGTGCCAGCTCACCAACCAGCGTGGCGGATACGCAGTATTTT. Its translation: CASSPTSVADTQYF.

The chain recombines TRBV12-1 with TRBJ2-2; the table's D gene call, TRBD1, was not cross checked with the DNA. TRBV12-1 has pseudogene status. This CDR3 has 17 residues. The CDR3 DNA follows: TGTGCCAGCAGCGACCGAGGGGGCAGGAGGTACACCGGGGAGCTGTTTTTT. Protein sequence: CASSDRGGRRYTGELFF.

The CDR3 coding sequence is TGTGCCATCAGTGAGGCCACAGGGACCACTGAAGCTTTCTTT. Translated, it gives CAISEATGTTEAFF. The chain employs TRBV10-3 and TRBJ1-1; D may be TRBD1 (6 bases). The CDR3 runs to 14 residues. The V and J ends lost 2 bases and 4 bases respectively, with 11 bases between them. In germline, CDR1 is ENHRY, CDR2 SYGVKD.

The CDR3 coding sequence is TGCGCCACCGTGATACAGGGAGAGACAGATACGCAGTATTTT. Translated: CATVIQGETDTQYF. The chain is built from TRBV10-2 and TRBJ2-3, with D possibly being TRBD1 (6 bases). V was shortened by 10 bases and J by 3 bases, with 17 bases between the two germline ends. Germline V gene sequence: CDR1 WSHSY, CDR2 SAAADI. The CDR3 is 14 amino acids.

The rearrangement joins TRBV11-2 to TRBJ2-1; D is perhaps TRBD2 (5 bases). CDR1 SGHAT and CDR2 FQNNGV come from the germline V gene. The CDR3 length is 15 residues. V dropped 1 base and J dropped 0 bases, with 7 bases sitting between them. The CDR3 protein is CASSLGGSSYNEQFF. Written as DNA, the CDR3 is TGTGCCAGCAGCTTAGGTGGGAGCTCCTACAATGAGCAGTTCTTC.

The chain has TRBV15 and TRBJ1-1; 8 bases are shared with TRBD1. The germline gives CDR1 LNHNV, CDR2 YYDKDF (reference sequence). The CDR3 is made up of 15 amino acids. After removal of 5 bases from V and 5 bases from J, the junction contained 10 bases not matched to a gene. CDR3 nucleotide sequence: TGTGCCACCAGCCCTAGCTTCACAGGGGGAACTGAAGCTTTCTTT. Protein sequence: CATSPSFTGGTEAFF.

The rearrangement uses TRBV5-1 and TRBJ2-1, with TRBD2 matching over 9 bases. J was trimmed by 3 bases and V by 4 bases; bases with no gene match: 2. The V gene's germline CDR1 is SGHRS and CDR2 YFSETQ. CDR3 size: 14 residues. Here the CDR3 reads CASSQAGGYNEQFF. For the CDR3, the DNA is TGCGCCAGCAGCCAAGCGGGAGGCTACAATGAGCAGTTCTTC.

CDR3 sequence reads: CASSFGQGRFEQFF. In DNA, the CDR3 is TGTGCCAGCAGCTTCGGACAGGGGCGCTTCGAGCAGTTCTTC. The rearrangement uses TRBV7-9 and TRBJ2-1, with TRBD1 matching over 9 bases. CDR3 length equals 14 residues. The J segment lost 10 bases and the V segment lost 3 bases, leaving 7 bases of the junction unmatched. Germline V gene sequence: CDR1 SEHNR, CDR2 FQNEAQ (reference sequence). Filled out from reference TRBV7-9 and TRBJ2-1, the complete variable domain reads DTGVSQNPRHKITKRGQNVTFRCDPISEHNRLYWYRQTLGQGPEFLTYFQNEAQLEKSRLLSDRFSAERPKGSFSTLEIQRTEQGDSAMYLCASSFGQGRFEQFFGPGTRLTVL.

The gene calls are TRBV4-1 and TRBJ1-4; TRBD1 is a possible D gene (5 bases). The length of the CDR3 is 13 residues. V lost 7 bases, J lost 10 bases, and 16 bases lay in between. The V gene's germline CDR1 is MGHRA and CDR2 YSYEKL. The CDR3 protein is CASKEAGVGKLFF. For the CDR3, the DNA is TGCGCCAGCAAGGAAGCGGGGGTGGGAAAACTGTTTTTT.

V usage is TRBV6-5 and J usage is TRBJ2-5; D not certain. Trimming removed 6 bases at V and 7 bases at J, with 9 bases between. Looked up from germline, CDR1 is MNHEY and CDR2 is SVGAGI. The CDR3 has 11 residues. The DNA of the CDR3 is TGTGCCAGCAGCCGCACGGGGACCCAGTACTTC. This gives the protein CASSRTGTQYF.

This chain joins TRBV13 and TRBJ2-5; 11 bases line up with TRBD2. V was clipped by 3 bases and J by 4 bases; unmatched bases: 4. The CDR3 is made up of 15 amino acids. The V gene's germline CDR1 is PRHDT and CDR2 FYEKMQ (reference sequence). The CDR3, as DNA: TGTGCCAGCAGCTTTGGCCTAGCGGGAGGAGAGACCCAGTACTTC. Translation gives CASSFGLAGGETQYF.

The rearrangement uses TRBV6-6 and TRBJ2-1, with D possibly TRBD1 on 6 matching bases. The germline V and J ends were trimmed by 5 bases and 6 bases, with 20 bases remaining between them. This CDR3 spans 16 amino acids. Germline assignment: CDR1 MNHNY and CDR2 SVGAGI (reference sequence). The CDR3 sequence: CASSLNQGGIGNEQFF. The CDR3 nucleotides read TGTGCCAGCAGTCTGAATCAAGGGGGAATAGGCAATGAGCAGTTCTTC.

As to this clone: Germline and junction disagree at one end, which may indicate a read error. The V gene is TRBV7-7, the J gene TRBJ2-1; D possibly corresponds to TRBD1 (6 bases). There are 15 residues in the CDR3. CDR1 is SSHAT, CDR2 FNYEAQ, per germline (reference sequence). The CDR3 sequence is CASSLGANRDNEQFF. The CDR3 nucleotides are TGTGCTAGCAGCTTAGGGGCCAACAGGGACAATGAGCAGTTCTTC. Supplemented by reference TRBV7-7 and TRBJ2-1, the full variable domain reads GAGVSQSPRYKVTKRGQDVTLRCDPISSHATLYWYQQALGQGPEFLTYFNYEAQPDKSGLPSDRFSAERPEGSISTLTIQRTEQRDSAMYRCASSLGANRDNEQFFGPGTRLTVL.

The chain's CDR3 is CASKRVSAYEQYF. The CDR3 DNA follows: TGTGCCAGCAAGCGGGTCAGCGCCTACGAGCAGTACTTC. The chain combines TRBV13 with TRBJ2-7; the D gene is possibly TRBD2 (6 bases). Trimming cost V 7 bases and J 2 bases, with 12 bases left between them. This CDR3 spans 13 amino acids. Germline CDR1 PRHDT, CDR2 FYEKMQ (reference sequence).

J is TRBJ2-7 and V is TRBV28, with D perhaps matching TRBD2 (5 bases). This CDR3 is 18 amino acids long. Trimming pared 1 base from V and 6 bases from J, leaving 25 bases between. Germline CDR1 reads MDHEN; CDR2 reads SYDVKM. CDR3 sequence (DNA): TGTGCCAGCAGTTTATCTCGAGTCACGTCCGGGATTCTTTCCGAGCAGTACTTC. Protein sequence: CASSLSRVTSGILSEQYF.

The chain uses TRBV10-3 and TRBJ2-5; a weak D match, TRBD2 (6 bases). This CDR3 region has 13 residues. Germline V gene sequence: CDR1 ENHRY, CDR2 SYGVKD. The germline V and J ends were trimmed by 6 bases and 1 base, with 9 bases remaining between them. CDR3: CAIRPGSQETQYF. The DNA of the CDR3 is TGTGCCATCAGACCCGGGAGCCAAGAGACCCAGTACTTC.